The T cell receptor beta chain under discussion was sequenced for a study of cytomegalovirus exposure and HLA in healthy donors. 60 Vbeta and 13 Jbeta primers were used in PCR. Sequencing used immunoSEQ multiplex PCR; TCRdb keeps in-frame clones, though not all of them. The table lists 210,000 or so clones, about 84% of them singletons. V shed 5 bases, J shed 0 bases, and the junction held 9 bases outside the gene matches. CDR3 length equals 16 residues. Per germline, CDR1 SGHVS and CDR2 FQNEAQ. This TCR derives from a human donor in good health. The chain links TRBV7-8 to TRBJ2-7, with 8 bases matching TRBD2. Sequenced input: PBMCs. DNA of the CDR3: TGTGCCAGCAGCCGAGCAAGGCTAGCGGGCTCCTACGAGCAGTACTTC. This encodes CASSRARLAGSYEQYF.